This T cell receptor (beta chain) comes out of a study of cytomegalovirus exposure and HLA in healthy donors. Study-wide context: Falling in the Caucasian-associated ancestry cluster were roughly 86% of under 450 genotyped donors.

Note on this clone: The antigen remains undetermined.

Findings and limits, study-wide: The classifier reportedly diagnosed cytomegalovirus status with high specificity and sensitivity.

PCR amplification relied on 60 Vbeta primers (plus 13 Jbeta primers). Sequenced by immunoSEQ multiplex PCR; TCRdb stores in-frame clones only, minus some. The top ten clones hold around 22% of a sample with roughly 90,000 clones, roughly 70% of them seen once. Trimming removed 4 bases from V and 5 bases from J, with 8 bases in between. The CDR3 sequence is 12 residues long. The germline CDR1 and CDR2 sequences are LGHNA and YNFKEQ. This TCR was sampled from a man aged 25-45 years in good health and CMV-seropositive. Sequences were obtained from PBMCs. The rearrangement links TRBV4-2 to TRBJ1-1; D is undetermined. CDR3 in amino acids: CASSLTGTEAFF. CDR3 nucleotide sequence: TGTGCCAGCAGCCTTACCGGGACTGAAGCTTTCTTT.